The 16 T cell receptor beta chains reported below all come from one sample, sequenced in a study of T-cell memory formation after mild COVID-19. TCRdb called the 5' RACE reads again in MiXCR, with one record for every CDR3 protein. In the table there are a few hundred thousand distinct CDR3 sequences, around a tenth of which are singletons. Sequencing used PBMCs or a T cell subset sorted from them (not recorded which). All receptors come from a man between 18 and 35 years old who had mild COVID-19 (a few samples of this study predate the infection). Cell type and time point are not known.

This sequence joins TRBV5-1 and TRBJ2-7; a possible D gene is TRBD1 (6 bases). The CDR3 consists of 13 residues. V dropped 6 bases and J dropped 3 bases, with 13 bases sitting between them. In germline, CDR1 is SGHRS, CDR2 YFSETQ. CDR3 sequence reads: CASTYGQSYEQYF. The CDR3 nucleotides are TGCGCCAGCACATATGGACAGAGCTACGAGCAGTACTTC.

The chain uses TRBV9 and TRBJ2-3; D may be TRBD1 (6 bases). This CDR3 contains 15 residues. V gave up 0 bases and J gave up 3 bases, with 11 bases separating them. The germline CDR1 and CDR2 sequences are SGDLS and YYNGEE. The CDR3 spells CASSVGPQGTDTQYF. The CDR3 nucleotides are TGTGCCAGCAGCGTAGGTCCCCAGGGGACAGATACGCAGTATTTT.

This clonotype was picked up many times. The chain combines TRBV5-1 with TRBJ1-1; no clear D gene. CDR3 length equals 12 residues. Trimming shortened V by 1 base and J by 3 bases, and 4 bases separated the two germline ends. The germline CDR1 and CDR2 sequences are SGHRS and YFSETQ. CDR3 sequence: CASSLRDTEAFF. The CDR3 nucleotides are TGCGCCAGCAGCTTGAGGGACACTGAAGCTTTCTTT. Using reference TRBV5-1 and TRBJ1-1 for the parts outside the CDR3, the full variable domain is KAGVTQTPRYLIKTRGQQVTLSCSPISGHRSVSWYQQTPGQGLQFLFEYFSETQRNKGNFPGRFSGRQFSNSRSEMNVSTLELGDSALYLCASSLRDTEAFFGQGTRLTVV.

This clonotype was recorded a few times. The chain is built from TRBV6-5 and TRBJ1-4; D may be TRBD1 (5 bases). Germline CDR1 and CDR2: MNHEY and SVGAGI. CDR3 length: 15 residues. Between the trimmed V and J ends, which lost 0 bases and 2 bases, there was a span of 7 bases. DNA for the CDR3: TGTGCCAGCAGTTACTCGCGGGGGACTAATGAAAAACTGTTTTTT. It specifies CASSYSRGTNEKLFF.

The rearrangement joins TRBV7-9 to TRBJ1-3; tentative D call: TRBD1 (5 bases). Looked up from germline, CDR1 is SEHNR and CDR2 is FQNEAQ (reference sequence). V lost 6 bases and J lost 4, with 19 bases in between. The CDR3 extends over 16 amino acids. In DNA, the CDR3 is TGTGCCAGCAGTTCTCCGGGACTTTCGACCGGAAACACCATATATTTT. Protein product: CASSSPGLSTGNTIYF.

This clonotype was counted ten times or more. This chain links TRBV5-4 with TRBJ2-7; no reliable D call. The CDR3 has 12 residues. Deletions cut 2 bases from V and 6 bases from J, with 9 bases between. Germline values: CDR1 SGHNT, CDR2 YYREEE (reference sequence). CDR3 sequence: CASSFQDGEQYF. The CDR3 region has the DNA TGTGCCAGCAGCTTCCAGGACGGCGAGCAGTACTTC.

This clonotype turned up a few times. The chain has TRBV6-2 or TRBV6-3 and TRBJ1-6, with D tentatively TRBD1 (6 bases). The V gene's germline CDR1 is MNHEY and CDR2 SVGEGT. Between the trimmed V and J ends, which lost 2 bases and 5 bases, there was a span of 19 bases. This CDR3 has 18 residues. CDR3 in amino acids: CASSYHGHRDKDNSPLHF. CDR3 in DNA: TGTGCCAGCAGTTACCACGGGCACCGGGACAAGGATAATTCACCCCTCCACTTT.

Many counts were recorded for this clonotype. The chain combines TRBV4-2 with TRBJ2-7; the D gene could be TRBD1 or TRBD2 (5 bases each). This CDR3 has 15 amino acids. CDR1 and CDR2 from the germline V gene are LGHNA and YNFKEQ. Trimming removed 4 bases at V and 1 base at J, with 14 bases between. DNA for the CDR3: TGTGCCAGCAGCCCAGGGACGGGGATTTCCTACGAGCAGTACTTC. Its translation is CASSPGTGISYEQYF.

The CDR3 sequence is CASSLAWYTEAFF. The DNA for the CDR3 is TGTGCCAGCAGCTTAGCCTGGTACACTGAAGCTTTCTTT. V and J are TRBV7-9 and TRBJ1-1; D is unclear. Germline V CDR1 and CDR2: SEHNR, FQNEAQ (reference sequence). CDR3 size: 13 residues. V was shortened by 0 bases and J by 3 bases, with 5 bases between the two germline ends. Complete variable domain (other parts from reference TRBV7-9 and TRBJ1-1): DTGVSQNPRHKITKRGQNVTFRCDPISEHNRLYWYRQTLGQGPEFLTYFQNEAQLEKSRLLSDRFSAERPKGSFSTLEIQRTEQGDSAMYLCASSLAWYTEAFFGQGTRLTVV.

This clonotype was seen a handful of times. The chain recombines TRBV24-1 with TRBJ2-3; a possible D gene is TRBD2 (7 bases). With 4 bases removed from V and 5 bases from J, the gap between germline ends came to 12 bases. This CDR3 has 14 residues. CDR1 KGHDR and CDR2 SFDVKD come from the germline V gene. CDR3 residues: CATSDGGPGDTQYF. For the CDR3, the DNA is TGTGCCACCAGTGACGGGGGGCCGGGAGATACGCAGTATTTT.

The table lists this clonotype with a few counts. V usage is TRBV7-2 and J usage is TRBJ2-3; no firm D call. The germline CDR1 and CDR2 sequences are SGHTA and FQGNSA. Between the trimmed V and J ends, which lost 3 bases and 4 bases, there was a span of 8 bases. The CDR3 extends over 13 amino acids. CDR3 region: CASSFYSSDTQYF. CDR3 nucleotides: TGTGCCAGCAGCTTTTATTCATCAGATACGCAGTATTTT. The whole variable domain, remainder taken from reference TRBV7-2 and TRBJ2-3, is GAGVSQSPSNKVTEKGKDVELRCDPISGHTALYWYRQSLGQGLEFLIYFQGNSAPDKSGLPSDRFSAERTGGSVSTLTIQRTQQEDSAVYLCASSFYSSDTQYFGPGTRLTVL.

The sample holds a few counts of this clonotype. The CDR3, as DNA: TGTGCCAGCAGTGAGGGACGGTGGAACACTGAAGCTTTCTTT. It codes for CASSEGRWNTEAFF. The chain combines TRBV12-3 or TRBV12-4 with TRBJ1-1, with TRBD1 as a possible D gene (5 bases). This CDR3 is built from 14 residues. The V and J ends lost 5 bases and 1 base respectively, with 11 bases between them.

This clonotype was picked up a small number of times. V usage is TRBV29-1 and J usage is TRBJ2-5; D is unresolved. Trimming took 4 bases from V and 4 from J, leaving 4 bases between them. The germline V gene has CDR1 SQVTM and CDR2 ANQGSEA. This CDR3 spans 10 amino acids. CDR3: CSVASETQYF. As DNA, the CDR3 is TGCAGCGTTGCCTCAGAGACCCAGTACTTC.

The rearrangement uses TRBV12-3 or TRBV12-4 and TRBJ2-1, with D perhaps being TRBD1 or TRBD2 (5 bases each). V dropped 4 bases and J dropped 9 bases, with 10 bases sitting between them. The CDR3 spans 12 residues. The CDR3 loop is CASSSAGTEQFF. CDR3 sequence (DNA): TGTGCCAGCAGTTCCGCCGGGACTGAGCAGTTCTTC.

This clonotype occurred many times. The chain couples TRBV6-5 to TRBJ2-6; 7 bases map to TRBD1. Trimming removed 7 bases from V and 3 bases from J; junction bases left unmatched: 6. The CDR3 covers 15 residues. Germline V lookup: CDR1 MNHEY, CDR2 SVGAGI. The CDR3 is CASTRQGFGANVLTF. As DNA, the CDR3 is TGTGCCAGCACCAGACAGGGTTTTGGGGCCAACGTCCTGACTTTC.

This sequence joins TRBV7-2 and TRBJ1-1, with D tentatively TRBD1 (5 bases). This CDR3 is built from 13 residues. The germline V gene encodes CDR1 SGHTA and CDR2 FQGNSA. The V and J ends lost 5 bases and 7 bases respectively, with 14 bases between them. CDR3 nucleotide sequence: TGTGCCAGCAGCCAGGGATGGGGACTTGAAGCTTTCTTT. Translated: CASSQGWGLEAFF.